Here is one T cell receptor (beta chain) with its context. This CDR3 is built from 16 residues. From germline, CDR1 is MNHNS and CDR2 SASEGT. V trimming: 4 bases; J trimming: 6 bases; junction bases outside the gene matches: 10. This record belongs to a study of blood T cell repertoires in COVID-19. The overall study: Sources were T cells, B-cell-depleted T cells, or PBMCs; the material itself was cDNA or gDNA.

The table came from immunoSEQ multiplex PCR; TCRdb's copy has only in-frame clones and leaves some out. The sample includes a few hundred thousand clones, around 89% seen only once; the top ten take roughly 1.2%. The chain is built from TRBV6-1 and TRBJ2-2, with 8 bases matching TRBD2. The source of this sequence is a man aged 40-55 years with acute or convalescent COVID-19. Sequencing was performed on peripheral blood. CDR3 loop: CASSAVAGRAPGELFF. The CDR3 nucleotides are TGTGCCAGCAGTGCGGTTGCCGGGAGGGCCCCCGGGGAGCTGTTTTTT.